These 26 T cell receptor beta chains came from one sample sequenced in a study of T cell responses to AZD1222 COVID-19 vaccine. Measured with immunoSEQ multiplex PCR; TCRdb has only the in-frame clones, and not every one. The sample carries roughly 170,000 clones, roughly 93% recorded once. The sequenced sample was peripheral blood, obtained on day 0 of AZD1222 vaccination. These receptors originate from an adult in good health.

The table lists this clone with a count of one. This chain joins TRBV11-2 and TRBJ1-1, with 11 bases fitting TRBD1. Germline trimming cut 3 bases from V and 4 bases from J; bases unmatched to any gene: 4. Germline lookup yields CDR1 SGHAT and CDR2 FQNNGV. CDR3 size: 15 residues. DNA for the CDR3: TGTGCCAGCAGCTTGTTCGGGACAGGGGGCACTGAAGCTTTCTTT. It specifies CASSLFGTGGTEAFF.

The chain links TRBV10-1 to TRBJ1-5; D is undetermined. Germline CDR1 WNHNN, CDR2 SYGVQD (reference sequence). The V gene lost 10 bases and the J gene lost 5 bases, with 12 bases spanning the gap. This CDR3 is built from 12 residues. CDR3: CAKSSGDQPQHF. CDR3 in DNA: TGCGCCAAATCGTCTGGGGATCAGCCCCAGCATTTT.

This clone was detected only once. J is TRBJ2-3 and V is TRBV4-1; weak D call: TRBD1 (6 bases). V was cut by 3 bases and J by 6 bases, with 10 bases left in between. The CDR3 contains 13 residues. Germline V CDR1 and CDR2: MGHRA, YSYEKL. CDR3 coding DNA: TGCGCCAGCAGCCATGTACAGGGTGATACGCAGTATTTT. It translates to CASSHVQGDTQYF.

The chain uses TRBV6-2 or TRBV6-3 and TRBJ2-5; 8 positions agree with TRBD2. V was clipped by 2 bases and J by 3 bases; unmatched bases: 8. The CDR3 has 16 amino acids. Germline CDR1 and CDR2: MNHEY and SVGEGT. The CDR3 reads CASSYTWGGGKETQYF. In DNA form, the CDR3 reads TGTGCCAGCAGTTACACTTGGGGCGGGGGGAAAGAGACCCAGTACTTC.

The CDR3 sequence: CASSYRGGTNQPQHF. CDR3 DNA: TGTGCCAGCAGTTACCGCGGAGGGACCAATCAGCCCCAGCATTTT. This chain links TRBV6-5 with TRBJ1-5, with TRBD1 as a possible D gene (5 bases). V was cut by 2 bases and J by 3 bases, with 11 bases left in between. CDR1 and CDR2 from the germline V gene are MNHEY and SVGAGI. The CDR3 is made up of 15 amino acids.

CDR3 DNA: TGTGCCACACGGGCCGACCTGGGAAGCAATCAGCCCCAGCATTTT. Residues: CATRADLGSNQPQHF. The rearrangement links TRBV10-3 to TRBJ1-5; D remains unclear. The V end was cut by 10 bases, the J end by 1 base, with 17 bases between. There are 15 residues in the CDR3. CDR1 and CDR2 (germline): ENHRY, SYGVKD.

The sample holds a few counts of this clone. The chain carries TRBV7-3 and TRBJ2-3; 8 nucleotides line up with TRBD1. J gave up 8 bases and V 5 bases, and 9 bases lay outside the gene matches. The CDR3 covers 14 residues. Germline CDR1 reads SGHTA; CDR2 reads FQGTGA. The DNA of the CDR3 is TGTGCCAGCAGCCCAGACAGGGGAGCAGTTACGCAGTATTTT. This sequence encodes CASSPDRGAVTQYF.

CDR3 sequence: CASSGTPTQHF. CDR3 in DNA: TGTGCCAGCAGCGGGACTCCAACCCAGCATTTT. This chain links TRBV3-1 (or the pseudogene TRBV3-2) with TRBJ1-5; a weak D match, TRBD1 (5 bases). There are 11 residues in the CDR3. CDR1 LGHDT and CDR2 YNNKEL come from the germline V gene (reference sequence). V gave up 5 bases and J gave up 11 bases, with 10 bases separating them.

The chain employs TRBV7-6 and TRBJ2-1, with 15 bases fitting TRBD2. J gave up 7 bases and V 5 bases, and 12 bases lay outside the gene matches. Per the germline V gene, CDR1 is SGHVS and CDR2 is FNYEAQ. The CDR3 spans 18 residues. The CDR3 loop reads CASSPRTSGGAGNNEQFF. CDR3 DNA sequence: TGTGCCAGCAGCCCACGGACTAGCGGGGGGGCCGGGAATAATGAGCAGTTCTTC.

This clone was picked up one time. This chain joins TRBV2 and TRBJ2-7, with D possibly being TRBD1 (5 bases). Germline assignment: CDR1 SNHLY and CDR2 FYNNEI. The CDR3 length is 14 residues. V dropped 7 bases and J dropped 0 bases, with 13 bases sitting between them. The CDR3 region is CASKQVDFSYEQYF. In nucleotides, the CDR3 is TGTGCCAGCAAACAGGTAGACTTCTCCTACGAGCAGTACTTC.

The chain has TRBV1 and TRBJ2-7; the listed D gene, TRBD2, was not tested against the DNA. TRBV1 is a known pseudogene. The CDR3 length is 15 residues. The CDR3 bases are TGCACCAGCAGCCAAGGGACTAGCGGGACCTACGAGCAGTACTTC. Translation gives CTSSQGTSGTYEQYF.

The chain carries TRBV6-2 or TRBV6-3 and TRBJ1-1, with D unclear. V lost 0 bases to trimming and J lost 9 bases, with 8 bases between them. Germline V gives CDR1 MNHEY, CDR2 SVGEGT. The CDR3 covers 12 residues. The CDR3 region has the DNA TGTGCCAGCAGTTACTCGACCCAGAAAGCTTTCTTT. This sequence encodes CASSYSTQKAFF.

CDR3 sequence reads: CASSLARANSYNSPLHF. The CDR3 coding sequence is TGTGCCAGTAGTCTCGCGAGGGCAAACTCCTATAATTCACCCCTCCACTTT. V is TRBV19 and J is TRBJ1-6; no reliable D call. V gave up 5 bases and J gave up 0 bases, with 14 bases separating them. The CDR3 consists of 17 residues. Germline values: CDR1 LNHDA, CDR2 SQIVND (reference sequence). The full variable domain, with the rest looked up from reference TRBV19 and TRBJ1-6, is DGGITQSPKYLFRKEGQNVTLSCEQNLNHDAMYWYRQDPGQGLRLIYYSQIVNDFQKGDIAEGYSVSREKKESFPLTVTSAQKNPTAFYLCASSLARANSYNSPLHFGNGTRLTVT.

The V call is TRBV5-8, the J call TRBJ1-2; no definite D call. This CDR3 is built from 13 residues. V was clipped by 6 bases and J by 3 bases, with 12 bases between them. Looked up from germline, CDR1 is SGHTS and CDR2 is YDEGEE. This CDR3 is CASIEFGDYGYTF. DNA of the CDR3: TGTGCCAGCATTGAGTTCGGGGACTATGGCTACACCTTC.

This rearrangement joins TRBV6-5 to TRBJ1-2; unclear D gene. V gave up 2 bases and J gave up 1 base, with 11 bases separating them. The CDR3 contains 15 residues. In germline, CDR1 is MNHEY, CDR2 SVGAGI. As DNA, the CDR3 is TGTGCCAGCAGTTACGGAGGAGGTATTAACTATGGCTACACCTTC. As protein: CASSYGGGINYGYTF.

This rearrangement joins TRBV15 to TRBJ1-5; no clear D. Germline V lookup: CDR1 LNHNV, CDR2 YYDKDF (reference sequence). The CDR3 totals 13 residues. Trimming shortened V by 8 bases and J by 0 bases, and 8 bases separated the two germline ends. The CDR3 region has the DNA TGTGCCACCGCCCGGGGTAGCAATCAGCCCCAGCATTTT. Residues: CATARGSNQPQHF.

The chain couples TRBV28 to TRBJ1-4; D unresolved. The V and J ends lost 5 bases and 8 bases respectively, with 15 bases between them. The length of the CDR3 is 14 residues. CDR1 MDHEN and CDR2 SYDVKM come from the germline V gene. Here the CDR3 reads CASSPQSVGEKLFF. The CDR3 DNA reads as TGTGCCAGCAGTCCCCAGAGTGTCGGGGAAAAACTGTTTTTT.

The chain is built from TRBV3-1 (or the pseudogene TRBV3-2) and TRBJ2-5; 8 nucleotides align to TRBD1. This CDR3 region has 15 residues. J lost 10 bases, V lost 0 bases, and 10 bases had no gene match. From germline, CDR1 is LGHDT and CDR2 YNNKEL (reference sequence). The CDR3 bases are TGTGCCAGCAGCCAAGAGCGACAGGGGCAGGGGATCCAGTACTTC. Its protein product is CASSQERQGQGIQYF.

The V and J genes are TRBV10-3 and TRBJ2-7; TRBD2 aligns across 10 bases. This CDR3 has 18 amino acids. The germline V gene has CDR1 ENHRY and CDR2 SYGVKD. Unmatched junction bases numbered 11, after V lost 2 bases and J lost 1 base. CDR3 sequence (DNA): TGTGCCATCAGTGAGGTTGGTAGCGGGGGGTTACAGTCCTACGAGCAGTACTTC. This codes for CAISEVGSGGLQSYEQYF.

V gene TRBV19 combines with J gene TRBJ2-2; 15 nucleotides agree with TRBD2. Trimming removed 6 bases from V and 0 bases from J; junction bases left unmatched: 5. Germline CDR1 and CDR2: LNHDA and SQIVND (reference sequence). The CDR3 totals 18 residues. The CDR3 reads CASRPGLAGGPNTGELFF. The CDR3 nucleotides are TGTGCCAGTAGACCGGGACTAGCGGGGGGACCGAACACCGGGGAGCTGTTTTTT.

The sample holds one count of this clone. The chain couples TRBV13 to TRBJ2-5; the D gene is possibly TRBD2 (5 bases). Germline CDR1 is PRHDT and CDR2 is FYEKMQ (reference sequence). The CDR3 runs to 13 residues. The V end was cut by 4 bases, the J end by 9 bases, with 15 bases between. CDR3 region: CASSSGRTRAQYF. For the CDR3, the DNA is TGTGCCAGCAGCTCCGGCCGAACGAGGGCCCAGTACTTC. Full variable domain (rest looked up from reference TRBV13 and TRBJ2-5): AAGVIQSPRHLIKEKRETATLKCYPIPRHDTVYWYQQGPGQDPQFLISFYEKMQSDKGSIPDRFSAQQFSDYHSELNMSSLELGDSALYFCASSSGRTRAQYFGPGTRLLVL.

The rearrangement uses TRBV9 and TRBJ2-3; the D is unclear. Germline V CDR1 and CDR2: SGDLS, YYNGEE. The CDR3 spans 14 residues. The V and J ends lost 3 bases and 2 bases respectively, with 10 bases between them. DNA of the CDR3: TGTGCCAGCAGCGCCGCTACACACACAGATACGCAGTATTTT. Translation gives CASSAATHTDTQYF.

The count of this clone is one. The J gene is TRBJ2-5, the V gene TRBV6-6; 8 nucleotides match TRBD1. The CDR3 consists of 14 residues. Germline CDR1 is MNHNY and CDR2 is SVGAGI (reference sequence). The J segment lost 2 bases and the V segment lost 7 bases, leaving 6 bases of the junction unmatched. CDR3 sequence reads: CASTLGQGQETQYF. The CDR3 nucleotides read TGTGCCAGCACCCTCGGACAGGGTCAAGAGACCCAGTACTTC.

The J gene is TRBJ1-1, the V gene TRBV3-1 (or the pseudogene TRBV3-2); no definite D call. The V end lost 2 bases, the J end lost 1 base, and 8 bases lay between the germline ends. This CDR3 has 14 amino acids. Per the germline V gene, CDR1 is LGHDT and CDR2 is YNNKEL (reference sequence). The CDR3 reads CASSQRVWNTEAFF. CDR3 bases: TGTGCCAGCAGCCAAAGGGTATGGAACACTGAAGCTTTCTTT.

The chain recombines TRBV9 with TRBJ2-7; 7 positions match TRBD2. The CDR3 is made up of 16 amino acids. Germline lookup yields CDR1 SGDLS and CDR2 YYNGEE. Trimming removed 0 bases from V and 5 bases from J; junction bases left unmatched: 11. In DNA, the CDR3 is TGTGCCAGCAGCGTAGAATGGGGGGGACTCCCAGACGAGCAGTACTTC. Translated, it gives CASSVEWGGLPDEQYF.

The chain couples TRBV7-2 to TRBJ2-2; no firm D call. Germline V gene data show CDR1 as SGHTA and CDR2 as FQGNSA. V gave up 5 bases and J gave up 6 bases, with 13 bases separating them. The CDR3 extends over 14 amino acids. The CDR3 bases are TGTGCCAGCAGCCCCCCCCGGCCCGCCGGGGAGCTGTTTTTT. Amino acid sequence: CASSPPRPAGELFF.